The 25 T cell receptor beta chains listed next were all sequenced from one sample in a study of blood T cell repertoires in COVID-19. This table comes from immunoSEQ multiplex PCR, and its TCRdb copy is limited to in-frame clones, with some not included. The sample yields about 250,000 clones, around 83% seen once. The material sequenced was peripheral blood. These receptors were obtained from a man in his forties with active or convalescent COVID-19.

The chain is built from TRBV30 and TRBJ1-4; D remains ambiguous. This CDR3 contains 14 residues. Trimming cost V 3 bases and J 3 bases, with 11 bases left between them. Per the germline V gene, CDR1 is GTSNPN and CDR2 is SVGIG (reference sequence). The CDR3 reads CAWRGGVANEKLFF. CDR3 DNA: TGTGCCTGGAGGGGAGGAGTGGCTAATGAAAAACTGTTTTTT.

The V call is TRBV21-1, the J call TRBJ2-7; TRBD1 is taken as the D call from the table, unchecked against the DNA. TRBV21-1 is assigned pseudogene status. CDR3 length: 15 amino acids. This CDR3 reads CASSKKPTETYEQYF. The CDR3 coding sequence is TGTGCCAGCAGCAAAAAGCCGACAGAGACCTACGAGCAGTACTTC.

The chain combines TRBV19 with TRBJ2-5, with D uncertain. The V end was cut by 6 bases, the J end by 0 bases, with 8 bases between. The germline gives CDR1 LNHDA, CDR2 SQIVND (reference sequence). The CDR3 runs to 13 residues. In DNA form, the CDR3 reads TGTGCCAGTAGCCGTTCGTACCAAGAGACCCAGTACTTC. Translated: CASSRSYQETQYF. The full variable domain, in which reference TRBV19 and TRBJ2-5 provide the parts outside the CDR3, is DGGITQSPKYLFRKEGQNVTLSCEQNLNHDAMYWYRQDPGQGLRLIYYSQIVNDFQKGDIAEGYSVSREKKESFPLTVTSAQKNPTAFYLCASSRSYQETQYFGPGTRLLVL.

The rearrangement joins TRBV6-1 to TRBJ2-7; weak D call: TRBD1 (5 bases). CDR1 MNHNS and CDR2 SASEGT come from the germline V gene. The CDR3 contains 14 residues. V lost 2 bases to trimming and J lost 2 bases, with 10 bases between them. The CDR3 nucleotides are TGTGCCAGCAGTGAATGGGGCATAGCCTACGAGCAGTACTTC. Translating gives CASSEWGIAYEQYF.

This chain's CDR3 is CSVGGGSSTDTQYF. In DNA form, the CDR3 reads TGCAGCGTCGGAGGGGGCTCTAGCACAGATACGCAGTATTTT. The chain combines TRBV29-1 with TRBJ2-3; weak D call: TRBD1 (7 bases). Per the germline V gene, CDR1 is SQVTM and CDR2 is ANQGSEA. The V and J ends lost 6 bases and 0 bases respectively, with 13 bases between them. The CDR3 is 14 amino acids.

The gene calls are TRBV3-1 (or the pseudogene TRBV3-2) and TRBJ1-2; TRBD1 aligns across 9 bases. Germline CDR1 reads LGHDT; CDR2 reads YNNKEL (reference sequence). V dropped 1 base and J dropped 2; count of bases not matched to a gene: 2. This CDR3 region has 15 residues. In DNA, the CDR3 is TGTGCCAGCAGCCAAGGGGACAGGGAAAACTATGGCTACACCTTC. Amino acids: CASSQGDRENYGYTF.

A note on this clone: Other nucleotide sequences in the sample specify the same CDR3. The chain employs TRBV30 and TRBJ1-5, with D maybe TRBD1 (6 bases). With 0 bases removed from V and 2 bases from J, the gap between germline ends came to 8 bases. The CDR3 loop spans 14 amino acids. Germline CDR1 reads GTSNPN; CDR2 reads SVGIG (reference sequence). The CDR3 DNA sequence: TGTGCCTGGAGTGTAGGGGGAGGCAATCAGCCCCAGCATTTT. It encodes CAWSVGGGNQPQHF.

This clone was seen once. Its ends do not fully match the called genes, so a read error is possible. The chain is built from TRBV5-1 and TRBJ1-1; possible D gene TRBD1, 5 bases. Germline CDR1 is SGHRS and CDR2 is YFSETQ. The CDR3 spans 14 residues. In nucleotides, the CDR3 is TGCGCCAGCAGTTTGGGCAGGGATGACACTGAAGCTTTCTTT. This encodes CASSLGRDDTEAFF.

This chain connects TRBV2 to TRBJ1-1, with a tentative D call TRBD1 (6 bases). Germline values: CDR1 SNHLY, CDR2 FYNNEI. V lost 6 bases and J lost 0, with 11 bases in between. This CDR3 is built from 14 residues. CDR3 in DNA: TGTGCCAGCAGCACCGGGACATTGAACACTGAAGCTTTCTTT. This translates into CASSTGTLNTEAFF.

This clone was seen only a few times. The chain recombines TRBV5-1 with TRBJ1-3; D remains unclear. Germline values: CDR1 SGHRS, CDR2 YFSETQ. Between the trimmed V and J ends, which lost 4 bases and 3 bases, there was a span of 14 bases. CDR3 length: 15 amino acids. The CDR3 region is CASSGTEGGGNTIYF. The CDR3 bases are TGCGCCAGCAGCGGAACAGAGGGAGGTGGAAACACCATATATTTT.

The chain combines TRBV3-1 (or the pseudogene TRBV3-2) with TRBJ1-1, with unresolved D. CDR3 length equals 14 residues. Trimming pared 7 bases from V and 1 base from J, leaving 13 bases between. Germline V CDR1 and CDR2: LGHDT, YNNKEL (reference sequence). The CDR3: CASTFRGGNTEAFF. CDR3 nucleotide sequence: TGTGCCAGCACGTTTCGGGGTGGGAACACTGAAGCTTTCTTT.

This chain connects TRBV11-3 to TRBJ1-4; D perhaps matches TRBD1 (6 bases). The germline V gene has CDR1 SGHNT and CDR2 YENEEA. Trimming pared 1 base from V and 0 bases from J, leaving 9 bases between. The CDR3 is made up of 16 amino acids. CDR3 residues: CASSLGDTTTNEKLFF. The CDR3 region has the DNA TGTGCCAGCAGCTTAGGGGACACCACAACTAATGAAAAACTGTTTTTT.

This chain links TRBV5-6 with TRBJ1-2; 7 nucleotides align to TRBD1. Germline V gene lookup returns CDR1 SGHDT and CDR2 YYEEEE. V lost 2 bases and J lost 1; bases outside the gene matches: 8. CDR3 length equals 16 residues. The CDR3 sequence is CASSLPGQFFNYGYTF. The CDR3 nucleotides are TGTGCCAGCAGCTTACCGGGACAGTTCTTTAACTATGGCTACACCTTC.

The chain joins TRBV5-8 to TRBJ1-2; D may be TRBD1 (5 bases). V lost 2 bases and J 4 bases, leaving 12 bases between the germline ends. The CDR3 sequence is 14 residues long. The germline V gene has CDR1 SGHTS and CDR2 YDEGEE. The CDR3 region has the DNA TGTGCCAGCAGCTTCGAGTTGACAGTCTATGGCTACACCTTC. The encoded protein is CASSFELTVYGYTF.

The chain combines TRBV10-3 with TRBJ1-5; the match to TRBD1 covers 9 bases. The CDR3 is 19 residues long. V was pared by 0 bases and J by 7 bases, with 16 bases of the junction left unmatched. Per the germline V gene, CDR1 is ENHRY and CDR2 is SYGVKD. This CDR3 is CAISESEGFGTGRVQPQHF. The CDR3 coding sequence is TGTGCCATCAGTGAGTCTGAAGGTTTTGGGACAGGGCGTGTCCAGCCCCAGCATTTT.

V is TRBV5-1 and J is TRBJ1-3; 7 bases agree with TRBD1. This CDR3 is 16 amino acids long. V gave up 0 bases and J gave up 0 bases; unmatched junction bases: 3. Germline V gives CDR1 SGHRS, CDR2 YFSETQ. CDR3 residues: CASSLGTGRSGNTIYF. The CDR3 DNA reads TGCGCCAGCAGCTTGGGGACAGGCCGCTCTGGAAACACCATATATTTT.

The rearrangement links TRBV25-1 to TRBJ1-6, with TRBD1 identical over 7 bases. V shed 3 bases, J shed 3 bases, and the junction held 2 bases outside the gene matches. The CDR3 runs to 15 residues. Per the germline V gene, CDR1 is MGHDK and CDR2 is SYGVNS. The CDR3 DNA follows: TGTGCCAGCAGTGATGACAGGGTCTATAATTCACCCCTCCACTTT. Translating it yields CASSDDRVYNSPLHF.

V is TRBV19 and J is TRBJ2-7, with D hard to call. This CDR3 spans 13 amino acids. Germline CDR1 reads LNHDA; CDR2 reads SQIVND (reference sequence). V dropped 1 base and J dropped 6 bases, with 10 bases sitting between them. CDR3: CASSIGSLFEQYF. The DNA of the CDR3 is TGTGCCAGTAGTATAGGATCACTTTTCGAGCAGTACTTC.

The V and J genes are TRBV3-1 (or the pseudogene TRBV3-2) and TRBJ2-1, with 10 bases matching TRBD2. The CDR3 runs 17 residues. Germline V gene sequence: CDR1 LGHDT, CDR2 YNNKEL (reference sequence). Unmatched junction bases numbered 11, after V lost 6 bases and J lost 3 bases. CDR3 loop: CASSRFKLAGSYNEQFF. DNA of the CDR3: TGTGCCAGCAGTCGATTCAAACTAGCGGGAAGCTACAATGAGCAGTTCTTC.

This chain joins TRBV5-4 and TRBJ1-2, with no clear D. Germline CDR1 SGHNT, CDR2 YYREEE (reference sequence). The CDR3 contains 15 residues. The V end was cut by 2 bases, the J end by 1 base, with 12 bases between. CDR3 sequence: CASSLSGVSNYGYTF. CDR3 coding DNA: TGTGCCAGCAGCTTAAGCGGGGTCAGTAACTATGGCTACACCTTC.

Note on this clone: Other DNA sequences in this sample translate to the same CDR3. The chain has TRBV6-2 or TRBV6-3 and TRBJ1-1, with a possible D match to TRBD1 (6 bases). This CDR3 spans 12 amino acids. The V gene lost 6 bases and the J gene lost 1 base, with 6 bases spanning the gap. In germline, CDR1 is MNHEY, CDR2 SVGEGT. CDR3 in DNA: TGTGCCAGCAGCAGGGGGAACACTGAAGCTTTCTTT. Protein: CASSRGNTEAFF.

This clone was observed a few times. V gene TRBV5-1 combines with J gene TRBJ2-5; D is unresolved. Germline CDR1 reads SGHRS; CDR2 reads YFSETQ. This CDR3 region has 16 residues. The germline V and J ends were trimmed by 1 base and 5 bases, with 18 bases remaining between them. CDR3 DNA sequence: TGCGCCAGCAGCTTGAACCTAGACCCAGTCGGGGAGACCCAGTACTTC. This codes for CASSLNLDPVGETQYF. The variable domain in full, with the rest retrieved from reference TRBV5-1 and TRBJ2-5, is KAGVTQTPRYLIKTRGQQVTLSCSPISGHRSVSWYQQTPGQGLQFLFEYFSETQRNKGNFPGRFSGRQFSNSRSEMNVSTLELGDSALYLCASSLNLDPVGETQYFGPGTRLLVL.

This chain uses TRBV30 with TRBJ2-7; 10 bases line up with TRBD2. This CDR3 has 17 amino acids. Germline V gene sequence: CDR1 GTSNPN, CDR2 SVGIG (reference sequence). V lost 4 bases and J lost 3; bases outside the gene matches: 15. The CDR3 region has the DNA TGTGCCTGGAAGGGTCGAGCGGGAGGGCCGGACTACTACGAGCAGTACTTC. Translation: CAWKGRAGGPDYYEQYF. Complete variable domain (other parts from reference TRBV30 and TRBJ2-7): SQTIHQWPATLVQPVGSPLSLECTVEGTSNPNLYWYRQAAGRGLQLLFYSVGIGQISSEVPQNLSASRPQDRQFILSSKKLLLSDSGFYLCAWKGRAGGPDYYEQYFGPGTRLTVT.

J is TRBJ1-1 and V is TRBV2; the D gene is possibly TRBD1 (6 bases). CDR3 length: 14 amino acids. Germline-derived CDR1 and CDR2 are SNHLY and FYNNEI. V was cut by 5 bases and J by 4 bases, with 14 bases left in between. CDR3 protein: CASSTGRGGTEAFF. The CDR3 bases are TGTGCCAGCAGTACCGGGCGAGGGGGCACTGAAGCTTTCTTT.

This clone was counted a few times. This chain joins TRBV27 and TRBJ2-6; 9 bases fit TRBD1. V trimming: 5 bases; J trimming: 1 base; junction bases outside the gene matches: 6. The length of the CDR3 is 17 residues. Per germline, CDR1 MNHEY and CDR2 SMNVEV (reference sequence). The CDR3 here is CASSPEDRGSGANVLTF. In DNA form, the CDR3 reads TGTGCCAGCAGTCCCGAGGACAGGGGATCTGGGGCCAACGTCCTGACTTTC. Variable domain in full (rest from reference TRBV27 and TRBJ2-6): EAQVTQNPRYLITVTGKKLTVTCSQNMNHEYMSWYRQDPGLGLRQIYYSMNVEVTDKGDVPEGYKVSRKEKRNFPLILESPSPNQTSLYFCASSPEDRGSGANVLTFGAGSRLTVL.